The T cell receptor (beta chain) under discussion was sequenced for a study of cytomegalovirus exposure and HLA in healthy donors. Study-wide results and caveats: In a later analysis, V- and J-gene trimming of beta chains associated with a DCLRE1C missense variant, replicated independently. Overall, about 160 TCR beta chains were annotated as cytomegalovirus-associated.

PCR used 60 Vbeta primers and 13 Jbeta primers. The protocol was immunoSEQ multiplex PCR, while the TCRdb copy is restricted to in-frame clones and leaves out a portion. Of 150,000 to 200,000 clones in the sample, roughly 68% are singletons; the top ten hold approximately 1.8%. Trimming pared 2 bases from V and 4 bases from J, leaving 15 bases between. The CDR3 runs 15 residues. CDR1 and CDR2 (germline): MNHEY, SMNVEV (reference sequence). Points on this clone: As yet, its antigen is unknown.

The specimen was PBMCs. This rearrangement joins TRBV27 to TRBJ2-7, with a possible D match to TRBD2 (6 bases). The TCR originated in a woman between 25 and 40 years old in good health and CMV-seronegative. Written as DNA, the CDR3 is TGTGCCAGCAGTTTAAGTAGCAGCGGACTATACGAGCAGTACTTC. It codes for CASSLSSSGLYEQYF.